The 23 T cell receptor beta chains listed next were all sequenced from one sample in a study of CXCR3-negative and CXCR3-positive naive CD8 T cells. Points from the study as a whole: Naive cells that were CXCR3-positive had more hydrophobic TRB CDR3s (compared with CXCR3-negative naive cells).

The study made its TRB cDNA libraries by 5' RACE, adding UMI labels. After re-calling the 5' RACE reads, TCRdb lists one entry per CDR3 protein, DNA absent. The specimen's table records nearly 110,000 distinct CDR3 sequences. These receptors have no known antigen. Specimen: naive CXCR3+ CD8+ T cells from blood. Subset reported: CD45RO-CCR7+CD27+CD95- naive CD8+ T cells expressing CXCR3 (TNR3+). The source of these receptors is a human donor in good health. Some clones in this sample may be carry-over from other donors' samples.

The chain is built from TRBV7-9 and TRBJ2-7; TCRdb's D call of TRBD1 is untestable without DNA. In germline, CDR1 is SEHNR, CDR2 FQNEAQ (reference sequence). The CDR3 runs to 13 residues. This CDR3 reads CALRSPSSYEQYF.

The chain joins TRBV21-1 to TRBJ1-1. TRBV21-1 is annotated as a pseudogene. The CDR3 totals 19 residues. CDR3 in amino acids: CASSKGSGPPRLMNTEAFF.

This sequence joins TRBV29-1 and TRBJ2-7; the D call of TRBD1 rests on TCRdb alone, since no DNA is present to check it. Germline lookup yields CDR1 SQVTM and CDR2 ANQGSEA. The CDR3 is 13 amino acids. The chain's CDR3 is CSGVPAGYYEQYF.

The CDR3 region is CASSQDVQGGGAEQYF. V is TRBV3-1 and J is TRBJ2-7; the D call of TRBD1 rests on TCRdb alone, since no DNA is present to check it. This CDR3 has 16 residues. The germline CDR1 and CDR2 sequences are LGHDT and YNNKEL (reference sequence).

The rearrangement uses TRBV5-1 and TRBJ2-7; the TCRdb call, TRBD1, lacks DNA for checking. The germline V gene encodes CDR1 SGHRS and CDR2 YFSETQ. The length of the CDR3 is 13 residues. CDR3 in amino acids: CASSLAGSPEQYF.

The CDR3 sequence: CASSSTGGRETQYF. The chain recombines TRBV7-2 with TRBJ2-5; with no DNA, the TCRdb D assignment of TRBD1 cannot be verified. The germline gives CDR1 SGHTA, CDR2 FQGNSA. The CDR3 spans 14 residues.

The CDR3 loop reads CASSLWSGYEQYF. This chain uses TRBV7-9 with TRBJ2-7. The CDR3 length is 13 residues. Germline CDR1 reads SEHNR; CDR2 reads FQNEAQ (reference sequence).

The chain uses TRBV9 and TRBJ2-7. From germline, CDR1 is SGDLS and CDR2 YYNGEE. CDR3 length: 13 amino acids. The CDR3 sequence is CASSVGLSYEQYF. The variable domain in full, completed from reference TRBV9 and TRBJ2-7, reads DSGVTQTPKHLITATGQRVTLRCSPRSGDLSVYWYQQSLDQGLQFLIQYYNGEERAKGNILERFSAQQFPDLHSELNLSSLELGDSALYFCASSVGLSYEQYFGPGTRLTVT.

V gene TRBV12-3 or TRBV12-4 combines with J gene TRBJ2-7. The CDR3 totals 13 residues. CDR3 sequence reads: CASSFAGSYEQYF.

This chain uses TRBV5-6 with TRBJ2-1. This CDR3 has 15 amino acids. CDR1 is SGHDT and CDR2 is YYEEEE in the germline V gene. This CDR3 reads CASSLVELLGNEQFF.

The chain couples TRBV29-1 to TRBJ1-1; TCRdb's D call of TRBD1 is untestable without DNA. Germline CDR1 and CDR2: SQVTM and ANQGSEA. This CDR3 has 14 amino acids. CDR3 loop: CSVAPGTGGTEAFF.

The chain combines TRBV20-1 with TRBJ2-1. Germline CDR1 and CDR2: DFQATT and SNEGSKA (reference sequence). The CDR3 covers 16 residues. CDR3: CSARDSRTGLYNEQFF.

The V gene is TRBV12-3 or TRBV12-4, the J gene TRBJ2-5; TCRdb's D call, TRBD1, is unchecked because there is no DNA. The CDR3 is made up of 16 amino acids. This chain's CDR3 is CASSLEHGAQGETQYF.

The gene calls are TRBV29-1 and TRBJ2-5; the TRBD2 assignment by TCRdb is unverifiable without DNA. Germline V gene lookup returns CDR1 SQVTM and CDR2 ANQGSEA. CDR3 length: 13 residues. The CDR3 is CSGLAFVGETQYF.

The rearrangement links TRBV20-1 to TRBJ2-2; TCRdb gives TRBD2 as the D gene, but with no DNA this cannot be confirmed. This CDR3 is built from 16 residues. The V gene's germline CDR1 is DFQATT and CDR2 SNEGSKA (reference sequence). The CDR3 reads CSARGESGGDTGELFF.

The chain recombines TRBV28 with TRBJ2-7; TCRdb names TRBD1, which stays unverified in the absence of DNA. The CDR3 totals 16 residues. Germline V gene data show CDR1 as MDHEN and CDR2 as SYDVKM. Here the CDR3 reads CASSGQGASISYEQYF.

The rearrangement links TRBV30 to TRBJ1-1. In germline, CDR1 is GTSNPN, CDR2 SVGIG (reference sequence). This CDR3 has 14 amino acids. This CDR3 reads CAWSVQGSGTEAFF. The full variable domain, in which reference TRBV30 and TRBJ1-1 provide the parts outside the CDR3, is SQTIHQWPATLVQPVGSPLSLECTVEGTSNPNLYWYRQAAGRGLQLLFYSVGIGQISSEVPQNLSASRPQDRQFILSSKKLLLSDSGFYLCAWSVQGSGTEAFFGQGTRLTVV.

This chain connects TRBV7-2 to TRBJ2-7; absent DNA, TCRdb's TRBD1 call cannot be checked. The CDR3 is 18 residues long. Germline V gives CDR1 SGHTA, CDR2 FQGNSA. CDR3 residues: CASSLSGTGGGGWYEQYF. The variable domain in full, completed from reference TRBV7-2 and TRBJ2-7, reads GAGVSQSPSNKVTEKGKDVELRCDPISGHTALYWYRQSLGQGLEFLIYFQGNSAPDKSGLPSDRFSAERTGGSVSTLTIQRTQQEDSAVYLCASSLSGTGGGGWYEQYFGPGTRLTVT.

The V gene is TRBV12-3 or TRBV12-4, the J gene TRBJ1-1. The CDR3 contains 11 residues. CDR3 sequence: CASTVDTEAFF.

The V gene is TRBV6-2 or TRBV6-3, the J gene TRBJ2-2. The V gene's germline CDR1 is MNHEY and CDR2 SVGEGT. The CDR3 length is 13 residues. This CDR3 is CATERRLTGELFF.

CDR3 loop: CSARDPLAEGETQYF. This chain links TRBV20-1 with TRBJ2-5; TCRdb indicates TRBD2, and absent DNA this call remains unverified. Germline CDR1 reads DFQATT; CDR2 reads SNEGSKA (reference sequence). This CDR3 contains 15 residues.

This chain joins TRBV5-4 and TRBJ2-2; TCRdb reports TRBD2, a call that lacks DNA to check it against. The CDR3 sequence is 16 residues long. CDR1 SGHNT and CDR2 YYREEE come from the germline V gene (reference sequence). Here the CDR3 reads CASSFTGTRVPGELFF.

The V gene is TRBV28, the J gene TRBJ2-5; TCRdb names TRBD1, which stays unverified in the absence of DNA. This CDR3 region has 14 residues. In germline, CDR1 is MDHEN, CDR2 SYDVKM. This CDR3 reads CASSLWGAGETQYF. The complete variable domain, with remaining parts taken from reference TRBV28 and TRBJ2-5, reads DVKVTQSSRYLVKRTGEKVFLECVQDMDHENMFWYRQDPGLGLRLIYFSYDVKMKEKGDIPEGYSVSREKKERFSLILESASTNQTSMYLCASSLWGAGETQYFGPGTRLLVL.